These 8 T cell receptor beta chains share one sample of origin, sequenced in a study of control samples from healthy donors and cancer patients. The protocol was immunoSEQ multiplex PCR, while the TCRdb copy is restricted to in-frame clones and leaves out a portion. The sample has roughly 220,000 clones, roughly 94% seen once. The sample was blood. These receptors were collected from a man aged 50 to 60 in good health.

The chain uses TRBV5-1 and TRBJ2-7, with 8 bases lining up with TRBD1. The CDR3 is 14 amino acids. From germline, CDR1 is SGHRS and CDR2 YFSETQ. Trimming took 1 base from V and 1 from J; bases not matched to a gene: 1. CDR3 in DNA: TGCGCCAGCAGCTTGAACAGGGGGTCCTACGAGCAGTACGTC. It yields the protein CASSLNRGSYEQYV.

In its sample, this clone was seen once. The chain uses TRBV7-9 and TRBJ1-3; D is ambiguous. Between the trimmed V and J ends, which lost 4 bases and 8 bases, there was a span of 12 bases. Germline loops: CDR1 SEHNR, CDR2 FQNEAQ (reference sequence). The CDR3 loop spans 13 amino acids. CDR3 DNA: TGTGCCAGCAGCTCCCGGGATACAGACACCATATATTTT. It encodes CASSSRDTDTIYF.

The chain joins TRBV9 to TRBJ2-1; D uncertain. Germline CDR1 SGDLS, CDR2 YYNGEE. The CDR3 has 16 residues. V lost 1 base and J lost 4, with 15 bases in between. The CDR3 bases are TGTGCCAGCAGCGTAAGGGTTGACGGACCGTACAATGAGCAGTTCTTC. It yields the protein CASSVRVDGPYNEQFF.

This clone was observed once. Mismatch with germline at one junction end may stem from a read error. The chain is built from TRBV27 and TRBJ2-3; unclear D gene. The CDR3 runs to 12 residues. The germline V gene encodes CDR1 MNHEY and CDR2 SMNVEV (reference sequence). The CDR3 bases are TGTGCCAGCATCTCTTTAGCAGAGACGCAGTATTTT. It specifies CASISLAETQYF.

The rearrangement uses TRBV7-2 and TRBJ2-7; 7 nucleotides match TRBD1. The CDR3 contains 16 residues. With V trimmed by 5 bases and J by 3 bases, 13 bases remained unmatched. CDR1 and CDR2 (germline): SGHTA, FQGNSA. The CDR3 protein is CASSKQPGQLDYEQYF. The CDR3, as DNA: TGTGCCAGCAGCAAGCAGCCGGGACAGCTTGACTACGAGCAGTACTTC.

This clone was detected only once. The rearrangement links TRBV6-5 to TRBJ2-7, with D unresolved. This CDR3 has 14 residues. Deletions cut 0 bases from V and 4 bases from J, with 10 bases between. The germline CDR1 and CDR2 sequences are MNHEY and SVGAGI. CDR3 nucleotide sequence: TGTGCCAGCAGTTACTCAGTTGGTGGGTACGAGCAGTACTTC. Its protein product is CASSYSVGGYEQYF.

The genes are TRBV4-2 and TRBJ1-5, with D uncertain. V lost 4 bases to trimming and J lost 0 bases, with 4 bases between them. Germline loops: CDR1 LGHNA, CDR2 YNFKEQ. The length of the CDR3 is 13 residues. The CDR3 DNA reads as TGTGCCAGCAGCCGGGATAGCAATCAGCCCCAGCATTTT. Amino acids: CASSRDSNQPQHF.

V gene TRBV19 combines with J gene TRBJ2-5, with unresolved D. V lost 4 bases to trimming and J lost 4 bases, with 10 bases between them. The CDR3 is 13 residues long. Germline-derived CDR1 and CDR2 are LNHDA and SQIVND (reference sequence). The CDR3 region has the DNA TGTGCCAGTAGTAGGATACCTCGAGAGACCCAGTACTTC. It translates to CASSRIPRETQYF.